Following are 11 T cell receptor beta chains from one sample sequenced in a study of cytomegalovirus exposure and HLA in healthy donors. Amplification used 60 Vbeta primers and 13 Jbeta primers. The method was immunoSEQ multiplex PCR; TCRdb's version includes in-frame clones alone and lacks a portion of them. This sample yields around 140,000 clones, of which 75% to 85% are seen a single time; 5.5% to 7% belongs to the top ten. Material: PBMCs. The receptor source for this set is a woman between 40 and 50 years old in good health and CMV-seropositive.

The rearrangement links TRBV5-6 to TRBJ2-7; 9 positions agree with TRBD1. The CDR3 contains 13 residues. The V gene end was trimmed by 0 bases and the J gene end by 6 bases; junction bases not matched to a gene: 1. CDR1 is SGHDT and CDR2 is YYEEEE in the germline V gene. CDR3 DNA sequence: TGTGCCAGCAGCTTGGACAGGGGGCCCGAGCAGTACTTC. Translation gives CASSLDRGPEQYF.

The chain couples TRBV6-6 to TRBJ2-5; TRBD2 aligns across 12 bases. With 6 bases clipped from V and 5 bases from J, the junction kept 4 bases outside the gene matches. The CDR3 runs 14 residues. Germline CDR1 MNHNY, CDR2 SVGAGI (reference sequence). The CDR3 bases are TGTGCCAGCAGCCTAGCGGGAGGGCGCGAGACCCAGTACTTC. Its translation: CASSLAGGRETQYF.

V gene TRBV9 combines with J gene TRBJ2-3, with a tentative D call TRBD1 (6 bases). V dropped 3 bases and J dropped 2 bases, with 10 bases sitting between them. The CDR3 totals 14 residues. The germline V gene has CDR1 SGDLS and CDR2 YYNGEE. CDR3 residues: CASSADSFTDTQYF. DNA of the CDR3: TGTGCCAGCAGCGCGGACAGCTTCACAGATACGCAGTATTTT.

This clone was recorded only once. CDR3 protein: CASSSGQGNDEQYF. The CDR3 nucleotides read TGTGCCAGCAGCTCGGGACAGGGCAACGACGAGCAGTACTTC. The chain combines TRBV7-9 with TRBJ2-7; 9 bases match TRBD1. The CDR3 sequence is 14 residues long. V dropped 4 bases and J dropped 5; count of bases not matched to a gene: 6. Germline-derived CDR1 and CDR2 are SEHNR and FQNEAQ (reference sequence).

This sequence joins TRBV19 and TRBJ2-1, with TRBD2 as a possible D gene (7 bases). The V end lost 3 bases, the J end lost 0 bases, and 15 bases lay between the germline ends. The CDR3 covers 17 residues. In germline, CDR1 is LNHDA, CDR2 SQIVND (reference sequence). DNA of the CDR3: TGTGCCAGTAGTATGGTGGGAAGGGGGGGCTCCTACAATGAGCAGTTCTTC. Translating gives CASSMVGRGGSYNEQFF.

Only a few counts were recorded for this clone. The CDR3 coding sequence is TGTGCCAGCAGCCAGGGGAGGACTAGCGTCGTCTACGAGCAGTACTTC. Amino acid sequence: CASSQGRTSVVYEQYF. The chain uses TRBV7-2 and TRBJ2-7; 9 nucleotides align to TRBD2. This CDR3 is built from 16 residues. Germline loops: CDR1 SGHTA, CDR2 FQGNSA. J lost 3 bases, V lost 5 bases, and 11 bases had no gene match. Based on the CDR3 plus reference TRBV7-2 and TRBJ2-7, the full variable domain is GAGVSQSPSNKVTEKGKDVELRCDPISGHTALYWYRQSLGQGLEFLIYFQGNSAPDKSGLPSDRFSAERTGGSVSTLTIQRTQQEDSAVYLCASSQGRTSVVYEQYFGPGTRLTVT.

The V call is TRBV30, the J call TRBJ2-4, with D unclear. CDR1 is GTSNPN and CDR2 is SVGIG in the germline V gene (reference sequence). The CDR3 runs to 8 residues. V was clipped by 3 bases and J by 15 bases, with 6 bases between them. The CDR3 loop is CAWSRRYF. CDR3 nucleotides: TGTGCCTGGAGCCGGAGGTACTTC.

This clone came up once. The chain employs TRBV7-9 and TRBJ2-3, with 7 bases matching TRBD2. V lost 5 bases and J lost 0; bases outside the gene matches: 11. This CDR3 spans 17 amino acids. The germline CDR1 and CDR2 sequences are SEHNR and FQNEAQ (reference sequence). The CDR3: CASSLILAATSTDTQYF. CDR3 sequence (DNA): TGTGCCAGCAGCCTCATCCTAGCGGCCACTAGCACAGATACGCAGTATTTT.

As DNA, the CDR3 is TGTGCCAGCAGCTTAACAGGGAGCGGCTACACCTTC. Protein sequence: CASSLTGSGYTF. The chain uses TRBV7-9 and TRBJ1-2; maybe TRBD1 (6 bases). Germline CDR1 SEHNR, CDR2 FQNEAQ (reference sequence). V was trimmed by 2 bases and J by 8 bases, leaving 9 bases between them. The CDR3 covers 12 residues.

The chain employs TRBV9 and TRBJ1-3; D remains unclear. The V end lost 0 bases, the J end lost 0 bases, and 19 bases lay between the germline ends. Germline-derived CDR1 and CDR2 are SGDLS and YYNGEE. The CDR3 consists of 19 residues. The CDR3 region is CASSVDETKNAHSGNTIYF. CDR3 sequence (DNA): TGTGCCAGCAGCGTAGATGAGACAAAGAATGCCCACTCTGGAAACACCATATATTTT.

The J gene is TRBJ2-1, the V gene TRBV9; 15 bases fit TRBD2. CDR1 and CDR2 (germline): SGDLS, YYNGEE. This CDR3 is built from 18 residues. V shed 5 bases, J shed 5 bases, and the junction held 11 bases outside the gene matches. CDR3: CASRGTSGRPLGDNEQFF. CDR3 coding DNA: TGTGCCAGCAGGGGGACTAGCGGGAGGCCGTTAGGGGACAATGAGCAGTTCTTC.